This TCR beta chain was obtained from a study of blood T cell repertoires in COVID-19. Study as a whole: Both acute and convalescent COVID-19 samples were obtained from the United States, Italy and Spain. From T cells, B-cell-depleted T cells, or PBMCs came the material, which was cDNA or gDNA.

In the authors' methods: Reference gene primers were amplified, and this amplification served to estimate nucleated cell counts. The table came from immunoSEQ multiplex PCR; TCRdb's copy has only in-frame clones and leaves some out. The V and J calls and clone size were taken over from that table, and D and trimming were inferred from the DNA. The sample shows 140,000 to 150,000 clones, approximately 81% of them seen only once. Unmatched junction bases numbered 2, after V lost 2 bases and J lost 6 bases. Germline assignment: CDR1 MNHEY and CDR2 SVGAGI. There are 15 residues in the CDR3. Only a few counts were recorded for this clone.

The chain couples TRBV6-5 to TRBJ2-4; TRBD1 aligns across 12 bases. The sequence derives from a human donor in a cohort sampled during active COVID-19. The sample comprised peripheral blood. The CDR3 spells CASSYGTGGLNIQYF. CDR3 sequence (DNA): TGTGCCAGCAGTTACGGGACAGGGGGCTTAAACATTCAGTACTTC.